These 27 T cell receptor beta chains originate from one sample sequenced in a study of T cell repertoires in aging, cancer and after chemotherapy. TCR beta rearrangements were amplified from peripheral blood genomic DNA. TRB rearrangements spanning V, D and J were amplified using mixed TRB-A/B primers. Using its own MiXCR run on the multiplex PCR reads, TCRdb lists one record per CDR3 protein. This table holds 4,000 to 6,000 distinct CDR3 sequences, roughly 39% found once. The specimen sequenced was blood. The receptor set was obtained from a human donor with a blood cancer.

This chain uses TRBV27 with TRBJ1-6; 7 positions match TRBD1. The CDR3 extends over 15 amino acids. Germline CDR1 reads MNHEY; CDR2 reads SMNVEV (reference sequence). Losses at the gene ends were 4 bases for V and 7 bases for J; bases not matched to a gene: 7. The CDR3 reads CASSSPTGMNSPLHF. The CDR3 DNA is TGTGCCAGCAGTTCTCCGACAGGGATGAATTCACCCCTCCACTTT.

The chain combines TRBV13 with TRBJ1-6; TRBD1 aligns across 7 bases. V lost 4 bases and J lost 9; bases outside the gene matches: 9. The germline gives CDR1 PRHDT, CDR2 FYEKMQ (reference sequence). CDR3 length: 15 amino acids. CDR3 amino acids: CASSSTGTDGSPLHF. CDR3 bases: TGTGCCAGCAGCTCGACGGGGACAGACGGTTCACCCCTCCACTTT.

This clonotype rates as medium-sized. The chain carries TRBV29-1 and TRBJ1-2, with 7 bases identical to TRBD1. The CDR3 loop spans 12 amino acids. Trimming removed 6 bases from V and 7 bases from J; junction bases left unmatched: 8. Germline lookup yields CDR1 SQVTM and CDR2 ANQGSEA. CDR3: CSVEQGFRGYTF. In DNA form, the CDR3 reads TGCAGCGTCGAACAGGGGTTTCGTGGCTACACCTTC.

This chain connects TRBV5-6 to TRBJ2-2; the D gene is possibly TRBD1 (5 bases). Germline CDR1 reads SGHDT; CDR2 reads YYEEEE. The CDR3 has 17 amino acids. Trimming pared 4 bases from V and 0 bases from J, leaving 16 bases between. CDR3 loop: CASSGSDTYSNTGELFF. CDR3 nucleotides: TGTGCCAGCAGCGGATCGGACACGTACTCGAACACCGGGGAGCTGTTTTTT.

The rearrangement joins TRBV10-2 to TRBJ2-7; D may correspond to TRBD1 or TRBD2 (5 bases each). Trimming stripped 7 bases from V and 2 bases from J, with 15 bases between. Germline CDR1 WSHSY, CDR2 SAAADI. The CDR3 runs to 14 residues. CDR3: CASTRDGLAYEQYF. The CDR3 DNA reads TGCGCCAGCACTAGGGACGGCTTGGCCTACGAGCAGTACTTC.

The chain has TRBV11-2 and TRBJ1-1; D unresolved. The CDR3 covers 14 residues. Between the trimmed V and J ends, which lost 3 bases and 11 bases, there was a span of 19 bases. The germline V gene has CDR1 SGHAT and CDR2 FQNNGV. Here the CDR3 reads CASSFDSPRKEAFF. For the CDR3, the DNA is TGTGCCAGCAGCTTCGACTCTCCAAGGAAGGAGGCTTTCTTT.

This chain connects TRBV19 to TRBJ1-5; 7 bases are a match to TRBD1. CDR3 length: 14 residues. The V gene end was trimmed by 4 bases and the J gene end by 6 bases; junction bases not matched to a gene: 6. Per germline, CDR1 LNHDA and CDR2 SQIVND (reference sequence). This CDR3 reads CASSNRQGGQPQHF. CDR3 in DNA: TGTGCCAGTAGTAATCGACAGGGCGGTCAGCCCCAGCATTTT.

The rearrangement joins TRBV28 to TRBJ2-7, with a weak D call TRBD2 (5 bases). The CDR3 runs 13 residues. V was cut by 4 bases and J by 3 bases, with 10 bases left in between. Germline CDR1 MDHEN, CDR2 SYDVKM. The CDR3 protein is CASSSPGIYEQYF. CDR3 DNA sequence: TGTGCCAGCAGTTCACCGGGGATCTACGAGCAGTACTTC.

In its sample, this clonotype was seen a few times. The chain couples TRBV30 to TRBJ2-7, with D unclear. CDR1 is GTSNPN and CDR2 is SVGIG in the germline V gene (reference sequence). Trimming cost V 8 bases and J 6 bases, with 17 bases left between them. CDR3 length equals 12 residues. CDR3: CATKGPLLEQYF. The CDR3 coding sequence is TGTGCCACCAAGGGTCCCCTCCTCGAGCAGTACTTC.

V gene TRBV6-5 combines with J gene TRBJ2-3; 11 bases fit TRBD1. The CDR3 has 16 amino acids. Germline V CDR1 and CDR2: MNHEY, SVGAGI. J was trimmed by 4 bases and V by 6 bases; bases with no gene match: 9. As DNA, the CDR3 is TGTGCCAGCAGCCCCGGGACAGGGGGTACTTCAGATACGCAGTATTTT. Encoded protein: CASSPGTGGTSDTQYF.

Of note for this clonotype: With a much larger clone just one base away, this may be a read error. The DNA of the CDR3 is TGTGCCAGCAGTGACGGCAGGGTATCTACTGGGGAGCTGTTTTTT. It codes for CASSDGRVSTGELFF. The chain has TRBV12-3 or TRBV12-4 and TRBJ2-2, with D tentatively TRBD1 (5 bases). The CDR3 loop spans 15 amino acids. Trimming removed 5 bases from V and 8 bases from J, with 18 bases in between.

V is TRBV18 and J is TRBJ1-1; maybe TRBD1 (5 bases). With 5 bases removed from V and 2 bases from J, the gap between germline ends came to 9 bases. The CDR3 contains 13 residues. Germline V lookup: CDR1 KGHSH, CDR2 LQKENI. In nucleotides, the CDR3 is TGTGCCAGCTCAGAAGGGGTTAACACTGAAGCTTTCTTT. Protein: CASSEGVNTEAFF.

This clonotype showed up just a few times. V is TRBV19 and J is TRBJ1-3; no definite D call. Germline CDR1 reads LNHDA; CDR2 reads SQIVND (reference sequence). This CDR3 contains 13 residues. With 3 bases removed from V and 2 bases from J, the gap between germline ends came to 5 bases. CDR3 bases: TGTGCCAGTAGTATGGGCGCTGGAAACACCATATATTTT. Amino acid sequence: CASSMGAGNTIYF.

The chain combines TRBV5-1 with TRBJ1-4; TRBD1 might be the D (5 bases). Trimming removed 2 bases from V and 7 bases from J, with 12 bases in between. The CDR3 is 14 amino acids. Germline V gene sequence: CDR1 SGHRS, CDR2 YFSETQ. CDR3 coding DNA: TGCGCCAGCAGCTTAGTGCAGGGAGGTGAAAAACTGTTTTTT. Translating gives CASSLVQGGEKLFF.

The table lists this clonotype with a few counts. CDR3 protein: CASSFTAGATNTGELFF. DNA of the CDR3: TGTGCCAGCAGTTTTACGGCGGGGGCGACGAACACCGGGGAGCTGTTTTTT. This chain connects TRBV27 to TRBJ2-2; D may be TRBD2 (7 bases). Per germline, CDR1 MNHEY and CDR2 SMNVEV (reference sequence). V was trimmed by 3 bases and J by 0 bases, leaving 14 bases between them. The CDR3 consists of 17 residues.

This clonotype was picked up a small number of times. This chain joins TRBV6-2 or TRBV6-3 and TRBJ1-1, with a weak D call TRBD1 (6 bases). V shed 5 bases and J shed 2 bases, with 18 bases lying between them. From germline, CDR1 is MNHEY and CDR2 SVGEGT. This CDR3 comprises 16 residues. Written as DNA, the CDR3 is TGTGCCAGCAGTATCCCCTCCGGGGGCCTCAACACTGAAGCTTTCTTT. Translated: CASSIPSGGLNTEAFF.

This rearrangement joins TRBV12-3 or TRBV12-4 to TRBJ1-2; no definite D call. The CDR3 runs 15 residues. V was pared by 6 bases and J by 7 bases, with 21 bases between. In nucleotides, the CDR3 is TGTGCCAGCAGCCCTCTTCCGGCCAAACCGACTGGCTACACCTTC. Amino acid sequence: CASSPLPAKPTGYTF.

This clonotype has more than one count but fewer than ten. The rearrangement uses TRBV5-6 and TRBJ1-2; D is undetermined. Trimming left V 0 bases short and J 12 bases short, with 15 bases between. The germline V gene encodes CDR1 SGHDT and CDR2 YYEEEE. This CDR3 comprises 13 residues. Here the CDR3 DNA reads TGTGCCAGCAGCTTGGGGGCGGCTCTTCGGAACACCTTC. It specifies CASSLGAALRNTF.

This clonotype showed up just a few times. The chain has TRBV19 and TRBJ2-1; 9 nucleotides align to TRBD2. V lost 5 bases to trimming and J lost 7 bases; unmatched junction nucleotides: 12. CDR3 size: 16 residues. The germline V gene has CDR1 LNHDA and CDR2 SQIVND (reference sequence). As DNA, the CDR3 is TGTGCCAGTAGTCACTTTAGCGGGGGCCGACCTAATGAGCAGTTCTTC. Translation gives CASSHFSGGRPNEQFF. The entire variable domain, with the rest obtained from reference TRBV19 and TRBJ2-1, is as follows: DGGITQSPKYLFRKEGQNVTLSCEQNLNHDAMYWYRQDPGQGLRLIYYSQIVNDFQKGDIAEGYSVSREKKESFPLTVTSAQKNPTAFYLCASSHFSGGRPNEQFFGPGTRLTVL.

This clonotype ranks as medium-sized. The V and J genes are TRBV24-1 and TRBJ2-1; either TRBD1 or TRBD2 may supply D (5 bases each). CDR1 is KGHDR and CDR2 is SFDVKD in the germline V gene. V was trimmed by 10 bases and J by 6 bases, leaving 9 bases between them. The CDR3 spans 11 residues. The CDR3, as DNA: TGTGCCACTGAGGGGTCCAATGAGCAGTTCTTC. It codes for CATEGSNEQFF.

The V call is TRBV10-3, the J call TRBJ1-5; D call uncertain. The V gene's germline CDR1 is ENHRY and CDR2 SYGVKD. The ends were cut back, 0 bases at V and 0 bases at J, with 9 bases in the middle. The CDR3 loop spans 16 amino acids. As DNA, the CDR3 is TGTGCCATCAGTGAGTCGTACGGGAGTAGCAATCAGCCCCAGCATTTT. This codes for CAISESYGSSNQPQHF.

V gene TRBV12-3 or TRBV12-4 combines with J gene TRBJ2-4; perhaps D is TRBD1 or TRBD2 (6 bases each). The CDR3 consists of 18 residues. Trimming stripped 7 bases from V and 2 bases from J, with 24 bases between. CDR3 in DNA: TGTGCCAGCACCACATCCTTGGTTGGGGGGCCAACCAAAAACATTCAGTACTTC. Encoded protein: CASTTSLVGGPTKNIQYF.

The chain uses TRBV6-5 and TRBJ1-3, with TRBD1 identical over 8 bases. Per germline, CDR1 MNHEY and CDR2 SVGAGI. The CDR3 length is 17 residues. Trimming cost V 5 bases and J 0 bases; bases outside gene matches: 9. The CDR3, as DNA: TGTGCCAGCAGTCCCGTGACAGGGGCGACCTCTGGAAACACCATATATTTT. As protein: CASSPVTGATSGNTIYF.

By frequency in the sample, this clonotype is large (0.1 to 1%). J is TRBJ1-2 and V is TRBV6-5; 9 bases fit TRBD1. This CDR3 has 11 amino acids. In germline, CDR1 is MNHEY, CDR2 SVGAGI. The ends lost 6 bases at V and 7 bases at J; junction bases unmatched: 0. The CDR3, as DNA: TGTGCCAGCAGACAGGGGGCTGGCTACACCTTC. Amino acid sequence: CASRQGAGYTF.

This clonotype was counted between two and nine times. The chain carries TRBV19 and TRBJ2-5; 8 bases match TRBD1. The V gene end was trimmed by 5 bases and the J gene end by 4 bases; junction bases not matched to a gene: 9. The CDR3 extends over 15 amino acids. Per the germline V gene, CDR1 is LNHDA and CDR2 is SQIVND (reference sequence). CDR3 sequence: CASSSPGQGRETQYF. CDR3 in DNA: TGTGCCAGTAGTTCGCCCGGACAGGGAAGAGAGACCCAGTACTTC.

This chain connects TRBV15 to TRBJ1-5, with D possibly TRBD1 on 5 matching bases. This CDR3 spans 15 amino acids. Looked up from germline, CDR1 is LNHNV and CDR2 is YYDKDF (reference sequence). V was clipped by 1 base and J by 3 bases, with 10 bases between them. As DNA, the CDR3 is TGTGCCACCAGCAGAGGAAGAGGGGACAATCAGCCCCAGCATTTT. The encoded protein is CATSRGRGDNQPQHF.

This clonotype was detected a few times. The CDR3 loop reads CASSSEGSYNSPLHF. CDR3 nucleotides: TGTGCCAGTAGTTCCGAGGGCTCCTATAATTCACCCCTCCACTTT. The V and J genes are TRBV19 and TRBJ1-6, with unresolved D. The germline CDR1 and CDR2 sequences are LNHDA and SQIVND (reference sequence). This CDR3 has 15 residues. The germline V and J ends were trimmed by 5 bases and 0 bases, with 8 bases remaining between them.